Below are 24 T cell receptor beta chains sequenced from a single sample in a study of beta chain features in type 1 diabetes (dated 2018 in TCRdb). Preparation of the library involved the immunoSEQ multiplex PCR assay. The High Capacity cDNA Reverse Transcription Kit was used to reverse transcribe all of the isolated RNA, meaning that expressed TCRB transcripts were what got sequenced. In TCRdb, the immuneACCESS table is reduced to in-frame sequences with V and J assigned. These tables do not hold every clone; where another copy was compared, an unresolved V gene accounts for under half, and the others remain unexplained. The sample table holds about 290,000 clones, of which 8% were seen once. Of the sample, over 0.8% is held by the ten largest clones. Input material: central memory CD4+ T cells from blood. The receptors come from a woman younger than 35 in good health.

This clone was observed at least ten times. This chain uses TRBV11-2 with TRBJ2-1, with D perhaps given as TRBD1 or TRBD2 (6 bases each). Trimming took off 1 base at V and 8 bases at J, with 9 bases between the two ends. Germline loops: CDR1 SGHAT, CDR2 FQNNGV. This CDR3 comprises 13 residues. The CDR3 DNA reads as TGTGCCAGCAGCTTAGTTGGGGGGCATGAGCAGTTCTTC. It encodes CASSLVGGHEQFF.

This clone appeared many times. This sequence joins TRBV27 and TRBJ1-4; tentative D call: TRBD1 (5 bases). CDR3 length equals 15 residues. The V and J ends lost 4 bases and 8 bases respectively, with 17 bases between them. Germline-derived CDR1 and CDR2 are MNHEY and SMNVEV (reference sequence). CDR3: CASSSASQGYEKLFF. DNA for the CDR3: TGTGCCAGCAGTTCCGCGTCGCAGGGTTACGAAAAACTGTTTTTT. Full variable domain (remainder filled in from reference TRBV27 and TRBJ1-4): EAQVTQNPRYLITVTGKKLTVTCSQNMNHEYMSWYRQDPGLGLRQIYYSMNVEVTDKGDVPEGYKVSRKEKRNFPLILESPSPNQTSLYFCASSSASQGYEKLFFGSGTQLSVL.

This clone occurred a few times. The same CDR3 can be traced to other DNA sequences in this sample. The chain recombines TRBV7-9 with TRBJ1-4; 8 bases are a match to TRBD1. The CDR3 has 14 amino acids. V trimming: 2 bases; J trimming: 8 bases; junction bases outside the gene matches: 4. Germline-derived CDR1 and CDR2 are SEHNR and FQNEAQ (reference sequence). In nucleotides, the CDR3 is TGTGCCAGCAGCTTACAGGGGGCCGGCGAAAAACTGTTTTTT. Its translation is CASSLQGAGEKLFF.

This clone was seen repeatedly, ten times or more. J is TRBJ1-3 and V is TRBV7-9; no firm D call. Germline CDR1 reads SEHNR; CDR2 reads FQNEAQ (reference sequence). V gave up 5 bases and J gave up 6 bases, with 5 bases separating them. The CDR3 is 11 amino acids. The DNA of the CDR3 is TGTGCCAGCAGCGGGGAAAACACCATATATTTT. This translates into CASSGENTIYF.

This chain uses TRBV9 with TRBJ2-5, with 10 bases identical to TRBD1. The CDR3 sequence is 17 residues long. Per the germline V gene, CDR1 is SGDLS and CDR2 is YYNGEE. V was pared by 0 bases and J by 0 bases, with 5 bases of the junction left unmatched. CDR3 DNA sequence: TGTGCCAGCAGCGTAGCGGGGGGACAGGGGAACCAAGAGACCCAGTACTTC. The encoded protein is CASSVAGGQGNQETQYF.

The rearrangement links TRBV7-9 to TRBJ2-1; 9 nucleotides line up with TRBD2. The CDR3 consists of 15 residues. V shed 1 base, J shed 2 bases, and the junction held 0 bases outside the gene matches. Germline V lookup: CDR1 SEHNR, CDR2 FQNEAQ (reference sequence). CDR3 sequence reads: CASSLVAGAYNEQFF. For the CDR3, the DNA is TGTGCCAGCAGCTTAGTAGCGGGAGCCTACAATGAGCAGTTCTTC.

This chain uses TRBV6-5 with TRBJ2-3; TRBD2 agrees at 15 bases. The CDR3 sequence is 16 residues long. Germline CDR1 MNHEY, CDR2 SVGAGI. V lost 4 bases and J lost 7; bases outside the gene matches: 6. In DNA form, the CDR3 reads TGTGCCAGCAGTTCCTCCGGGACTAGCGGGAGGCATACGCAGTATTTT. Translating gives CASSSSGTSGRHTQYF.

This clone was counted only a few times. The gene calls are TRBV5-1 and TRBJ2-1, with 9 bases aligning to TRBD2. CDR1 and CDR2 (germline): SGHRS, YFSETQ. V gave up 5 bases and J gave up 6 bases; unmatched junction bases: 6. The CDR3 runs to 14 residues. For the CDR3, the DNA is TGCGCCAGCAGTCGGCTAGCGGGATCCAATGAGCAGTTCTTC. It specifies CASSRLAGSNEQFF.

There are a few counts of this clone. CDR3 nucleotides: TGCAGCGTCGTCGTTACAGGGAGCTCTGGAAACACCATATATTTT. Translated, it gives CSVVVTGSSGNTIYF. This rearrangement joins TRBV29-1 to TRBJ1-3, with a weak D call TRBD1 (6 bases). This CDR3 has 15 amino acids. Trimming pared 6 bases from V and 0 bases from J, leaving 15 bases between. Germline CDR1 reads SQVTM; CDR2 reads ANQGSEA.

This clone was detected ten times or more. This rearrangement joins TRBV2 to TRBJ2-7; 8 nucleotides match TRBD1. The CDR3 runs to 15 residues. From germline, CDR1 is SNHLY and CDR2 FYNNEI. V shed 1 base and J 3 bases; nucleotides not matched to a gene: 5. The CDR3 region is CASSEEGTGYYEQYF. CDR3 sequence (DNA): TGTGCCAGCAGTGAAGAGGGGACAGGTTACTACGAGCAGTACTTC.

The chain carries TRBV14 and TRBJ2-7; D remains unclear. Trimming took off 3 bases at V and 7 bases at J, with 7 bases between the two ends. In germline, CDR1 is SGHDN, CDR2 FVKESK. There are 11 residues in the CDR3. This CDR3 reads CASSHRKEQYF. The DNA of the CDR3 is TGTGCCAGCAGCCATAGAAAAGAGCAGTACTTC. Looking up the rest from reference TRBV14 and TRBJ2-7 gives the full variable domain: EAGVTQFPSHSVIEKGQTVTLRCDPISGHDNLYWYRRVMGKEIKFLLHFVKESKQDESGMPNNRFLAERTGGTYSTLKVQPAELEDSGVYFCASSHRKEQYFGPGTRLTVT.

The rearrangement uses TRBV28 and TRBJ1-5; D is unresolved. Germline assignment: CDR1 MDHEN and CDR2 SYDVKM. The CDR3 is made up of 14 amino acids. Trimming removed 6 bases from V and 6 bases from J, with 15 bases in between. CDR3: CASRPRVVGQPQHF. In DNA form, the CDR3 reads TGTGCCAGCAGGCCCCGGGTGGTAGGTCAGCCCCAGCATTTT.

This clone was counted ten times or more. The rearrangement links TRBV28 to TRBJ2-6, with 8 bases that match TRBD1. The ends lost 6 bases at V and 0 bases at J; junction bases unmatched: 13. Germline V gene sequence: CDR1 MDHEN, CDR2 SYDVKM. This CDR3 region has 19 residues. This CDR3 reads CASSTIQGAPNSGANVLTF. The CDR3 DNA reads as TGTGCCAGCAGCACAATCCAGGGGGCGCCCAACTCTGGGGCCAACGTCCTGACTTTC.

The V gene is TRBV7-9, the J gene TRBJ2-3; D perhaps matches TRBD2 (6 bases). Trimming removed 5 bases from V and 0 bases from J, with 15 bases in between. Germline loops: CDR1 SEHNR, CDR2 FQNEAQ (reference sequence). The CDR3 length is 16 residues. The CDR3 reads CASSGGRSASTDTQYF. The CDR3 DNA follows: TGTGCCAGCAGCGGAGGGCGGTCGGCGAGCACAGATACGCAGTATTTT.

This clone came up many times. The rearrangement links TRBV28 to TRBJ2-5; the D gene is possibly TRBD2 (7 bases). The V end was cut by 5 bases, the J end by 8 bases, with 21 bases between. CDR1 MDHEN and CDR2 SYDVKM come from the germline V gene. CDR3 length equals 15 residues. CDR3 DNA sequence: TGTGCCAGCAGTGCGCCCTCCGGGGGGACAAAAACCCAGTACTTC. It encodes CASSAPSGGTKTQYF.

The chain employs TRBV18 and TRBJ2-1, with 7 bases fitting TRBD1. V shed 5 bases, J shed 6 bases, and the junction held 10 bases outside the gene matches. The CDR3 covers 15 residues. CDR1 and CDR2 (germline): KGHSH, LQKENI. Written as DNA, the CDR3 is TGTGCCAGCTCATCAACACACAGGGGTGGCAATGAGCAGTTCTTC. Translating it yields CASSSTHRGGNEQFF.

This chain uses TRBV5-1 with TRBJ2-2; 9 bases match TRBD2. V lost 0 bases, J lost 6 bases, and 6 bases stayed unmatched. The CDR3 spans 16 residues. Per germline, CDR1 SGHRS and CDR2 YFSETQ. The CDR3 protein is CASSLAASGTSGELFF. The CDR3 region has the DNA TGCGCCAGCAGCTTGGCGGCTAGCGGGACCTCCGGGGAGCTGTTTTTT.

V is TRBV5-1 and J is TRBJ2-2; D tentatively fits TRBD1 or TRBD2 (5 bases each). In germline, CDR1 is SGHRS, CDR2 YFSETQ. V was cut by 4 bases and J by 0 bases, with 13 bases left in between. The CDR3 is 16 amino acids. The CDR3 nucleotides read TGCGCCAGCAGCACGGGACCTCGGACGAACACCGGGGAGCTGTTTTTT. It specifies CASSTGPRTNTGELFF.

This clone was counted a few times. This chain joins TRBV7-9 and TRBJ1-2, with a tentative D call TRBD1 (6 bases). The CDR3 spans 13 residues. Germline-derived CDR1 and CDR2 are SEHNR and FQNEAQ (reference sequence). Trimming stripped 5 bases from V and 4 bases from J, with 11 bases between. The CDR3 DNA follows: TGTGCCAGCAGCCACAGGGACGGCTATGGCTACACCTTC. This sequence encodes CASSHRDGYGYTF.

The chain carries TRBV2 and TRBJ2-2, with D perhaps matching TRBD1 or TRBD2 (5 bases each). CDR3 length: 14 amino acids. CDR1 and CDR2 from the germline V gene are SNHLY and FYNNEI. Deletions cut 4 bases from V and 9 bases from J, with 15 bases between. The CDR3 DNA reads TGTGCCAGCAGTGGAGGGACGCGCGGCAGGGAGCTGTTTTTT. Its protein is CASSGGTRGRELFF.

The chain carries TRBV6-5 and TRBJ1-1; D gene unclear. CDR1 MNHEY and CDR2 SVGAGI come from the germline V gene. Trimming took 9 bases from V and 7 from J, leaving 15 bases between them. The CDR3 runs to 12 residues. CDR3 sequence: CASSSISDEAFF. The CDR3 DNA sequence: TGTGCCAGTTCATCCATAAGTGATGAAGCTTTCTTT.

This clone was detected only a few times. The CDR3 region has the DNA TGTGCCAGCAGCTTGATTGATAGTGGGGAGACCCAGTACTTC. The encoded protein is CASSLIDSGETQYF. This chain joins TRBV5-6 and TRBJ2-5; no clear D. V was trimmed by 1 base and J by 5 bases, leaving 12 bases between them. CDR3 length: 14 amino acids. Germline CDR1 and CDR2: SGHDT and YYEEEE.

The J gene is TRBJ2-7, the V gene TRBV2; 7 nucleotides agree with TRBD2. The germline V gene encodes CDR1 SNHLY and CDR2 FYNNEI. V shed 6 bases and J 8 bases; nucleotides not matched to a gene: 4. The CDR3 contains 11 residues. The CDR3 region has the DNA TGTGCCAGCAGGGGGGAGGGCCAGCAGTACTTC. Translation: CASRGEGQQYF.

This chain uses TRBV29-1 with TRBJ2-5; either TRBD1 or TRBD2 may supply D (6 bases each). Germline CDR1 SQVTM, CDR2 ANQGSEA. V dropped 3 bases and J dropped 2 bases, with 19 bases sitting between them. This CDR3 spans 16 amino acids. The CDR3: CSVDQWGAPGQETQYF. CDR3 nucleotide sequence: TGCAGCGTTGACCAATGGGGGGCGCCGGGACAAGAGACCCAGTACTTC.